Sequencing of this T cell receptor (beta chain) was carried out in a study of naive and memory T cell subsets. Four subsets defined by CD45RA and CD27 were sorted after CD3, CD4, CD8 and live/dead staining. The beta constant-region primer was an equimolar mix of two oligonucleotides covering TRBC1 and TRBC2. Nested alpha and beta constant-region primers with the SP2 primer drove four PCR rounds on ligated cDNA. TCRdb re-called the UMI-ligation and nested PCR reads through MiXCR, storing one row per CDR3 protein. The repertoire includes 95,000 to 150,000 distinct CDR3 sequences, 36% of them detected once, and less than 1% sits in the top ten. The V segment lost 6 bases and the J segment 4 bases; nucleotides outside the gene matches: 10. The CDR3 consists of 16 residues. Germline CDR1 is KGHSH and CDR2 is LQKENI.

Material for sequencing was central memory CD4+ T cells from blood. The TCR sequence derives from a human donor in good health. The chain recombines TRBV18 with TRBJ2-7; 12 bases map to TRBD2. The CDR3 DNA sequence: TGTGCCAGCTCCCAACAGACTAGCGGGAGTGGGTACGAGCAGTACTTC. Its translation is CASSQQTSGSGYEQYF.